This T cell receptor (beta chain) was sequenced for a study of blood T cell repertoires in COVID-19. At the level of the study: Material from acute and convalescent COVID-19 was sourced from the United States, Italy and Spain. Nucleic acid was either cDNA or gDNA, and it came from T cells, B-cell-depleted T cells, or PBMCs.

How the authors handled the data: Reference gene primer amplification yielded estimated nucleated cell counts. The repertoire was sequenced with immunoSEQ multiplex PCR; TCRdb's copy has only in-frame clones and lacks some. That table gives V, J and clone size, and the DNA gave D and trimming. Among roughly 70,000 clones listed, about 69% were seen once. Between the trimmed V and J ends, which lost 10 bases and 15 bases, there was a span of 19 bases. Germline lookup yields CDR1 LNHDA and CDR2 SQIVND (reference sequence). The CDR3 totals 11 residues. The sample consisted of peripheral blood. V usage is TRBV19 and J usage is TRBJ2-1; D remains ambiguous. This TCR derives from a man between 70 and 80 years old with acute or convalescent COVID-19. The CDR3 DNA reads TGTGCCACCATCACCGGGTCTGCTCTGTTCTTC. Protein product: CATITGSALFF. Full variable domain (remainder filled in from reference TRBV19 and TRBJ2-1): DGGITQSPKYLFRKEGQNVTLSCEQNLNHDAMYWYRQDPGQGLRLIYYSQIVNDFQKGDIAEGYSVSREKKESFPLTVTSAQKNPTAFYLCATITGSALFFGPGTRLTVL.